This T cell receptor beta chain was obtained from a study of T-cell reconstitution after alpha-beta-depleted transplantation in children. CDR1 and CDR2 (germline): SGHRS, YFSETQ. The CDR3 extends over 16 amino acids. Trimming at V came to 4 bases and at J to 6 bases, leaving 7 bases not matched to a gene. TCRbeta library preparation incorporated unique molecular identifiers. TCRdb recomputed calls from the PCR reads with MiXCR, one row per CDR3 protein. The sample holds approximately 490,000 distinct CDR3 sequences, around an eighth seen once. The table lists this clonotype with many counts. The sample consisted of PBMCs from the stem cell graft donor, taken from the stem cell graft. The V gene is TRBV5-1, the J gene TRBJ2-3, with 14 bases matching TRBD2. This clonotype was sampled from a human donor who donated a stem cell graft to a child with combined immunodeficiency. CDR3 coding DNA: TGCGCCAGCAGCCCTGGACTAGCGGGAGGAACGGATACGCAGTATTTT. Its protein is CASSPGLAGGTDTQYF.